The T cell receptor (beta chain) described here comes from a study of blood T cell repertoires in COVID-19. Trimming stripped 6 bases from V and 4 bases from J, with 20 bases between. The CDR3 loop spans 16 amino acids. Germline V gives CDR1 MNHNY, CDR2 SVGAGI (reference sequence). Original handling: Estimation of nucleated cell counts was performed using reference gene primer amplification. Measured with immunoSEQ multiplex PCR; TCRdb has only the in-frame clones, and not every one. V and J calls and clone size are copied from that table; D and trimming were computed from the DNA. The sample shows about 210,000 clones, approximately 84% of them seen only once.

This chain uses TRBV6-6 with TRBJ2-3; a weak D match, TRBD1 (6 bases). Sequences were obtained from peripheral blood. This TCR derives from a woman aged 45 to 65 with active or convalescent COVID-19. CDR3 in amino acids: CASRTTTGLGSDTQYF. DNA of the CDR3: TGTGCCAGCAGAACGACAACAGGGTTAGGCTCAGATACGCAGTATTTT.